The entry below gives a single TCR beta chain sequence along with its context. The data derive from a study of CD8+CD57+ T cells in acquired aplastic anemia. Sequencing was done on patients that had shown CD8+CD57+ cell expansion by flow cytometry. It was genomic DNA that served as the template for profiling TCR beta VDJ and CDR3. Each CDR3 protein is one row after TCRdb ran MiXCR on the reads. The data hold approximately 180,000 distinct CDR3 sequences, with more than 60% observed a single time. The germline V and J ends were trimmed by 0 bases and 9 bases, with 21 bases remaining between them. The germline gives CDR1 SEHNR, CDR2 FQNEAQ (reference sequence). The CDR3 sequence is 16 residues long.

The chain employs TRBV7-9 and TRBJ2-7; D is ambiguous. Input material: sorted CD4+, CD8+, or CD8+CD57+ T cells (not recorded which) from PBMCs. This clonotype was sampled from a human donor with aplastic anemia. CDR3 in amino acids: CASSLADPSVASRQYF. DNA for the CDR3: TGTGCCAGCAGCTTAGCTGACCCATCGGTGGCCAGTCGGCAGTACTTC.